This T cell receptor (beta chain) was found in a study of metastatic and nonmetastatic thyroid tumors. In the study overall: Thyroid patients, malignant and benign, had repertoires compared across blood and tumor or nodule tissue.

Until they underwent thyroid surgery, no patient had received any treatment. This clone was observed a handful of times. Its antigen is undetermined. Germline CDR1 is LNHDA and CDR2 is SQIVND (reference sequence). V lost 5 bases to trimming and J lost 3 bases, with 10 bases between them. The CDR3 length is 13 residues. Study-wide findings and caveats: Significantly greater TCR beta diversity was reportedly found in malignant thyroid tumors than in benign nodules (in blood and tumor).

How the authors handled the data: A papillary thyroid cancer distant-metastasis classifier was built from CDR3 differences across clinicopathological groups. With MiXCR, TCRdb reprocessed the PCR reads. TCRdb's processing, not the authors', yielded these V and J calls. Of roughly 30,000 clones listed, more than 25% were seen once; the top ten hold approximately 30%. Sequenced: blood. The chain links TRBV19 to TRBJ1-1, with a weak D call TRBD1 (5 bases). This sequence originates from a female donor with papillary thyroid cancer or a benign thyroid nodule (not recorded which). Some clones in this sample may be carry-over from other donors' samples. The CDR3 protein is CASSPGWDTEAFF. The CDR3 region has the DNA TGTGCCAGTAGTCCAGGGTGGGACACTGAAGCTTTCTTT.